One and the same sample provided the 29 T cell receptor beta chains below, sequenced in a study of blood T cell repertoires in COVID-19 (dated by TCRdb to between 2020 and 2021). Library generation was performed with the immunoSEQ multiplex PCR assay. TCRdb holds this immuneACCESS table with in-frame rearrangements only. Some clones are missing; in checked studies, unresolved V genes explain under half, and the rest has no known cause. Within this sample are some 230,000 clones, with 85% to 90% of them counted one time only. 9.5% to 13% of the sample belongs to the ten largest clones. The sequenced sample consisted of peripheral blood. These receptors were obtained from a woman aged 45-65 years with COVID-19, enrolled during active disease.

This chain connects TRBV11-3 to TRBJ2-7; D gene ambiguous. CDR3 size: 14 residues. CDR1 is SGHNT, CDR2 YENEEA, per germline. V lost 8 bases and J 4 bases, leaving 18 bases between the germline ends. The chain's CDR3 is CASRSSRSIYEQYF. In DNA form, the CDR3 reads TGTGCCAGCCGCTCCTCGAGGTCGATTTACGAGCAGTACTTC. The whole variable domain, remainder taken from reference TRBV11-3 and TRBJ2-7, is EAGVVQSPRYKIIEKKQPVAFWCNPISGHNTLYWYLQNLGQGPELLIRYENEEAVDDSQLPKDRFSAERLKGVDSTLKIQPAELGDSAVYLCASRSSRSIYEQYFGPGTRLTVT.

The chain employs TRBV11-2 and TRBJ2-2, with 9 bases matching TRBD1. In germline, CDR1 is SGHAT, CDR2 FQNNGV. This CDR3 region has 17 residues. V shed 10 bases and J 4 bases; nucleotides not matched to a gene: 16. CDR3 coding DNA: TGTGCCACCTCACAGGGGGCGCGAATTGTACGCACCGGGGAGCTGTTTTTT. The encoded protein is CATSQGARIVRTGELFF. Filled out from reference TRBV11-2 and TRBJ2-2, the complete variable domain reads EAGVAQSPRYKIIEKRQSVAFWCNPISGHATLYWYQQILGQGPKLLIQFQNNGVVDDSQLPKDRFSAERLKGVDSTLKIQPAKLEDSAVYLCATSQGARIVRTGELFFGEGSRLTVL.

V gene TRBV9 combines with J gene TRBJ2-2; 7 nucleotides match TRBD2. Germline V gene data show CDR1 as SGDLS and CDR2 as YYNGEE. Trimming cost V 3 bases and J 6 bases; bases outside gene matches: 8. The CDR3 covers 15 residues. This CDR3 reads CASSGTSYLAGELFF. For the CDR3, the DNA is TGTGCCAGCAGCGGGACTAGTTATCTGGCCGGGGAGCTGTTTTTT.

The rearrangement joins TRBV7-2 to TRBJ2-2; 8 nucleotides line up with TRBD1. V shed 2 bases and J 3 bases; nucleotides not matched to a gene: 5. CDR1 is SGHTA, CDR2 FQGNSA, per germline. This CDR3 has 16 residues. CDR3 protein: CASSLRAGGDTGELFF. The CDR3, as DNA: TGTGCCAGCAGCTTAAGGGCAGGGGGCGACACCGGGGAGCTGTTTTTT.

The rearrangement links TRBV25-1 to TRBJ1-2; the D gene is possibly TRBD1 (6 bases). The germline V and J ends were trimmed by 6 bases and 0 bases, with 11 bases remaining between them. The CDR3 has 14 residues. CDR1 and CDR2 (germline): MGHDK, SYGVNS. CDR3 nucleotides: TGTGCCAGCAGGGCCAGGGGTACTAACTATGGCTACACCTTC. Translating gives CASRARGTNYGYTF.

To note about this clone: The junction departs from the called germline gene at one end, perhaps through a read error. This chain uses TRBV6-5 with TRBJ1-2; 7 nucleotides align to TRBD1. The CDR3 contains 12 residues. Germline assignment: CDR1 MNHEY and CDR2 SVGAGI. The CDR3: CASSTSDRPSTF. CDR3 nucleotide sequence: TGTGCCAGCAGTACCTCGGACAGGCCCAGTACTTTC.

The chain uses TRBV19 and TRBJ1-1, with D possibly matching TRBD1 (6 bases). The CDR3 totals 14 residues. Germline V lookup: CDR1 LNHDA, CDR2 SQIVND (reference sequence). Trimming shortened V by 5 bases and J by 2 bases, and 12 bases separated the two germline ends. The CDR3 reads CASSSRGSNTEAFF. The DNA of the CDR3 is TGTGCCAGTAGTTCCAGGGGAAGCAACACTGAAGCTTTCTTT. Variable domain in full (rest from reference TRBV19 and TRBJ1-1): DGGITQSPKYLFRKEGQNVTLSCEQNLNHDAMYWYRQDPGQGLRLIYYSQIVNDFQKGDIAEGYSVSREKKESFPLTVTSAQKNPTAFYLCASSSRGSNTEAFFGQGTRLTVV.

This chain connects TRBV9 to TRBJ1-5; weak D call: TRBD1 (6 bases). Trimming pared 2 bases from V and 0 bases from J, leaving 9 bases between. Germline V gene lookup returns CDR1 SGDLS and CDR2 YYNGEE. CDR3 length equals 15 residues. The CDR3 sequence is CASSVGTNSNQPQHF. The CDR3 DNA sequence: TGTGCCAGCAGCGTGGGGACAAATAGCAATCAGCCCCAGCATTTT. The full variable domain, completed using reference TRBV9 and TRBJ1-5, is DSGVTQTPKHLITATGQRVTLRCSPRSGDLSVYWYQQSLDQGLQFLIQYYNGEERAKGNILERFSAQQFPDLHSELNLSSLELGDSALYFCASSVGTNSNQPQHFGDGTRLSIL.

The chain recombines TRBV11-2 with TRBJ2-7, with 8 bases matching TRBD1. The CDR3 runs 15 residues. The V and J ends lost 5 bases and 2 bases, in that order; junction bases with no gene match: 8. From germline, CDR1 is SGHAT and CDR2 FQNNGV. In DNA, the CDR3 is TGTGCCAGCAGCGCCCGACAGGGGTCTACCTACGAGCAGTACTTC. Protein sequence: CASSARQGSTYEQYF. Full variable domain (rest looked up from reference TRBV11-2 and TRBJ2-7): EAGVAQSPRYKIIEKRQSVAFWCNPISGHATLYWYQQILGQGPKLLIQFQNNGVVDDSQLPKDRFSAERLKGVDSTLKIQPAKLEDSAVYLCASSARQGSTYEQYFGPGTRLTVT.

This clone was picked up one time. V is TRBV21-1 and J is TRBJ2-1; the table's D gene call, TRBD2, was not cross checked with the DNA. TRBV21-1 is classified as a pseudogene. The CDR3 totals 16 residues. In DNA, the CDR3 is TGTGCCAGCAGGGACCTAGCGGGGGGATTCTACAATGAGCAGTTCTTC. Its protein product is CASRDLAGGFYNEQFF.

V and J are TRBV24-1 and TRBJ1-2; TRBD1 matches at 8 bases. The CDR3 is made up of 14 amino acids. Germline values: CDR1 KGHDR, CDR2 SFDVKD. V lost 9 bases, J lost 7 bases, and 12 bases stayed unmatched. The CDR3 nucleotides are TGTGCCACCCAAAAGACAGGGGAGTTCGTTGGCTACACCTTC. It translates to CATQKTGEFVGYTF.

The V call is TRBV4-3, the J call TRBJ1-2; possibly TRBD1 for D (5 bases). The germline V and J ends were trimmed by 0 bases and 1 base, with 12 bases remaining between them. The V gene's germline CDR1 is LGHNA and CDR2 YSLEER. The CDR3 length is 16 residues. The CDR3 DNA reads as TGCGCCAGCAGCCAAGATCAACCGGGGGTTAACTATGGCTACACCTTC. Its protein product is CASSQDQPGVNYGYTF.

This clone was picked up a small number of times. The chain recombines TRBV29-1 with TRBJ1-2, with D unresolved. V was clipped by 1 base and J by 1 base, with 7 bases between them. In germline, CDR1 is SQVTM, CDR2 ANQGSEA. The CDR3 sequence is 13 residues long. CDR3 protein: CSVEASGNYGYTF. The CDR3 DNA reads TGCAGCGTTGAAGCCAGCGGTAACTATGGCTACACCTTC. The whole variable domain, filled in from reference TRBV29-1 and TRBJ1-2, reads SAVISQKPSRDICQRGTSLTIQCQVDSQVTMMFWYRQQPGQSLTLIATANQGSEATYESGFVIDKFPISRPNLTFSTLTVSNMSPEDSSIYLCSVEASGNYGYTFGSGTRLTVV.

The gene calls are TRBV10-2 and TRBJ2-3; 8 positions match TRBD1. The CDR3 is 14 residues long. Germline V gives CDR1 WSHSY, CDR2 SAAADI. With V trimmed by 6 bases and J by 4 bases, 6 bases remained unmatched. The CDR3 DNA is TGCGCCAGCAGGGAGGGACAGGTGGCAGATACGCAGTATTTT. Amino acids: CASREGQVADTQYF.

The rearrangement joins TRBV4-1 to TRBJ1-5, with D unclear. Trimming pared 1 base from V and 4 bases from J, leaving 5 bases between. CDR1 is MGHRA, CDR2 YSYEKL, per germline. The CDR3 is 13 residues long. CDR3 amino acids: CASSQALNQPQHF. The CDR3 DNA follows: TGCGCCAGCAGCCAAGCCCTTAATCAGCCCCAGCATTTT.

This chain links TRBV7-6 with TRBJ2-1; the match to TRBD2 covers 8 bases. The germline gives CDR1 SGHVS, CDR2 FNYEAQ. CDR3 length equals 16 residues. V lost 0 bases and J lost 3; bases outside the gene matches: 4. The CDR3 bases are TGTGCCAGCAGCTTAGCTCAGCGGGAGTTCTACAATGAGCAGTTCTTC. Residues: CASSLAQREFYNEQFF.

V usage is TRBV5-8 and J usage is TRBJ2-5, with 15 positions matching TRBD2. The CDR3 runs to 15 residues. Germline V lookup: CDR1 SGHTS, CDR2 YDEGEE. Unmatched junction bases numbered 4, after V lost 5 bases and J lost 5 bases. Here the CDR3 DNA reads TGTGCCAGCAGTTCCGGGACTAGCGGGAGGGAGACCCAGTACTTC. Encoded protein: CASSSGTSGRETQYF.

With regard to this clone: This specimen includes other DNA sequences encoding the same CDR3. The gene calls are TRBV5-1 and TRBJ2-3, with TRBD2 matching over 8 bases. This CDR3 region has 15 residues. Germline trimming cut 4 bases from V and 1 base from J; bases unmatched to any gene: 5. Germline V gene lookup returns CDR1 SGHRS and CDR2 YFSETQ. The CDR3 sequence is CASSLATSGTDTQYF. In DNA, the CDR3 is TGCGCCAGCAGCCTTGCGACTAGCGGCACAGATACGCAGTATTTT.

The genes are TRBV28 and TRBJ2-2, with D possibly TRBD1 on 5 matching bases. Germline V lookup: CDR1 MDHEN, CDR2 SYDVKM. The length of the CDR3 is 19 residues. V lost 2 bases, J lost 7 bases, and 26 bases lay in between. The CDR3 DNA is TGTGCCAGCAGTTTAAAGATTGTTCGTAGGGGAAGATCGGACGGGGAGCTGTTTTTT. It encodes CASSLKIVRRGRSDGELFF.

This chain uses TRBV24-1 with TRBJ2-5, with 8 bases matching TRBD2. The trim removed 9 bases at V and 5 bases at J, leaving 10 bases unmatched. Germline V lookup: CDR1 KGHDR, CDR2 SFDVKD. The CDR3 extends over 14 amino acids. As DNA, the CDR3 is TGTGCCACCGCTTCCGGGGGGGCCGTCGAGACCCAGTACTTC. Translated, it gives CATASGGAVETQYF.

This chain links TRBV15 with TRBJ2-5, with 7 bases fitting TRBD1. Unmatched junction bases numbered 23, after V lost 1 base and J lost 3 bases. This CDR3 is built from 21 residues. Germline CDR1 and CDR2: LNHNV and YYDKDF (reference sequence). CDR3 DNA sequence: TGTGCCACCAGCAGAGCCCCGGGACAGAGCCCCAGTGGTATACATAAAGAGACCCAGTACTTC. As protein: CATSRAPGQSPSGIHKETQYF. Full variable domain (outside the CDR3, taken from reference TRBV15 and TRBJ2-5): DAMVIQNPRYQVTQFGKPVTLSCSQTLNHNVMYWYQQKSSQAPKLLFHYYDKDFNNEADTPDNFQSRRPNTSFCFLDIRSPGLGDTAMYLCATSRAPGQSPSGIHKETQYFGPGTRLLVL.

The chain carries TRBV4-3 and TRBJ1-1, with TRBD1 identical over 8 bases. The CDR3 has 14 amino acids. V was clipped by 3 bases and J by 4 bases; unmatched bases: 4. Germline-derived CDR1 and CDR2 are LGHNA and YSLEER. CDR3: CASSQVDRGTEAFF. The CDR3 DNA follows: TGCGCCAGCAGCCAGGTTGACAGGGGCACTGAAGCTTTCTTT.

The genes are TRBV4-1 and TRBJ1-2; no definite D call. Germline V CDR1 and CDR2: MGHRA, YSYEKL. Trimming stripped 1 base from V and 0 bases from J, with 9 bases between. The CDR3 is made up of 15 amino acids. CDR3 coding DNA: TGCGCCAGCAGCCAAGTGAATGGAGCTAACTATGGCTACACCTTC. Translating gives CASSQVNGANYGYTF.

The V and J genes are TRBV7-6 and TRBJ2-7; maybe TRBD2 (5 bases). Trimming cost V 0 bases and J 3 bases, with 12 bases left between them. The CDR3 sequence is 15 residues long. Per the germline V gene, CDR1 is SGHVS and CDR2 is FNYEAQ. CDR3 loop: CASSLATGINYEQYF. Here the CDR3 DNA reads TGTGCCAGCAGCTTAGCAACGGGGATAAACTACGAGCAGTACTTC.

The table lists this clone with a count of one. V usage is TRBV13 and J usage is TRBJ1-3; D remains ambiguous. From germline, CDR1 is PRHDT and CDR2 FYEKMQ (reference sequence). The CDR3 is made up of 12 amino acids. V was cut by 5 bases and J by 3 bases, with 5 bases left in between. The CDR3 loop reads CASSPYGNTIYF. DNA for the CDR3: TGTGCCAGCAGCCCGTATGGAAACACCATATATTTT.

V gene TRBV12-5 combines with J gene TRBJ2-3; D is perhaps TRBD2 (6 bases). The germline gives CDR1 LGHNT, CDR2 FRNRAP. The CDR3 sequence is 15 residues long. V was pared by 6 bases and J by 5 bases, with 18 bases between. CDR3 sequence: CASGPGTRPRDTQYF. The DNA for the CDR3 is TGTGCTAGTGGCCCTGGGACTCGCCCCCGAGATACGCAGTATTTT.

The chain is built from TRBV13 and TRBJ2-1; 14 positions agree with TRBD2. Germline loops: CDR1 PRHDT, CDR2 FYEKMQ (reference sequence). Losses at the gene ends were 1 base for V and 6 bases for J; bases not matched to a gene: 11. The CDR3 has 19 amino acids. CDR3 residues: CASSLDIRGTSGGGNEQFF. For the CDR3, the DNA is TGTGCCAGCAGCTTAGATATTAGAGGGACTAGCGGGGGCGGCAATGAGCAGTTCTTC.

This clone came up once. The chain carries TRBV14 and TRBJ2-1; no reliable D call. Germline CDR1 is SGHDN and CDR2 is FVKESK. The V and J ends lost 2 bases and 8 bases respectively, with 16 bases between them. The CDR3 spans 15 residues. CDR3 residues: CASSQMGIGIDEQFF. The CDR3 DNA follows: TGTGCCAGCAGCCAAATGGGCATTGGTATCGATGAGCAGTTCTTC. Full variable domain (remainder filled in from reference TRBV14 and TRBJ2-1): EAGVTQFPSHSVIEKGQTVTLRCDPISGHDNLYWYRRVMGKEIKFLLHFVKESKQDESGMPNNRFLAERTGGTYSTLKVQPAELEDSGVYFCASSQMGIGIDEQFFGPGTRLTVL.

The chain uses TRBV11-2 and TRBJ2-5; D is ambiguous. V lost 2 bases and J lost 4, with 11 bases in between. This CDR3 has 14 residues. The germline V gene has CDR1 SGHAT and CDR2 FQNNGV. This chain's CDR3 is CASSLSMMRETQYF. DNA for the CDR3: TGTGCCAGCAGCTTAAGTATGATGAGAGAGACCCAGTACTTC.